This is a list of T cell receptor beta chains from one sample in a study of cytomegalovirus exposure and HLA in healthy donors. TCRdb's table, derived via immunoSEQ multiplex PCR, lists solely in-frame clones and lacks some. The table includes roughly 100,000 clones, roughly 85% detected once. Sequencing input: PBMCs. The receptors derive from a man aged 35 to 55 in good health and CMV-seronegative. CDR3s include the opening cysteine and the closing phenylalanine or tryptophan. The D gene is left open where the match is weak. Size tells how often a clone was seen (once, few, many) or the class of an expanded clone, and some rows leave it out.

size	D	V	J	DNA	CDR3
NA	TRBD1	TRBV6-5	TRBJ1-1	TGTGCCAGCAGTTACTCTACAGGGGGCATCACTGAAGCTTTCTTT	CASSYSTGGITEAFF
few	NA	TRBV7-2	TRBJ1-6	TGTGCCAGCAGCCTCGAGAGCTCCTATAATTCACCCCTCCACTTT	CASSLESSYNSPLHF
NA	TRBD1	TRBV6-6	TRBJ1-3	TGTGCCAGCAGTATTCAGGGGGACACCATATATTTT	CASSIQGDTIYF
NA	NA	TRBV6-4	TRBJ2-3	TGTGCCAGCAGTGACATTTATAACTTCGGGGCGCAGTATTTT	CASSDIYNFGAQYF
NA	TRBD1	TRBV29-1	TRBJ1-5	TGCAGCGTTGATACAGGGGGCGGGGGCAATCAGCCCCAGCATTTT	CSVDTGGGGNQPQHF
NA	TRBD1	TRBV29-1	TRBJ2-5	TGCAGCGTTGAAATAGGGGGCGGAAGAGAGACCCAGTACTTC	CSVEIGGGRETQYF
once	NA	TRBV19	TRBJ2-1	TGTGCCAGTAGTATAGGCCCAAGACGCGGGAACTACAATGAGCAGTTCTTC	CASSIGPRRGNYNEQFF
NA	TRBD1	TRBV5-1	TRBJ1-5	TGCGCCAGCAGCCTGGCCGGGACAGGCGATCAGCCCCAGCATTTT	CASSLAGTGDQPQHF
NA	NA	TRBV7-2	TRBJ2-7	TGTGCCAGCAGCCGGACACAAAACTACGAGCAGTACTTC	CASSRTQNYEQYF
NA	TRBD1	TRBV2	TRBJ2-2	TGTGCCAGCATCTCAGACAGGGGCCTCCCCGGGGAGCTGTTTTTT	CASISDRGLPGELFF
NA	TRBD1	TRBV9	TRBJ1-1	TGTGCCAGCAGCGCCGCCGGGACAGGCCATGAAGCTTTCTTT	CASSAAGTGHEAFF
NA	NA	TRBV12-5	TRBJ1-1	TGTGCTAGTGGCCCCGGGGGTGCGAACACTGAAGCTTTCTTT	CASGPGGANTEAFF
few	TRBD1	TRBV19	TRBJ1-1	TGTGCCACAGCGACAGGGTCGGGAACTGAAGCTTTCTTT	CATATGSGTEAFF
NA	NA	TRBV18	TRBJ2-7	TGTGCCAGCTCATCGGTCCCCTACGAGCAGTACTTC	CASSSVPYEQYF
NA	NA	TRBV5-6	TRBJ1-1	TGTGCCAGCACCTTGCCGGGGGGCCCGAACACTGAAGCTTTCTTT	CASTLPGGPNTEAFF
NA	NA	TRBV11-3	TRBJ1-6	TGTGCCAGCAGCTTAGGCGGGAATTCACCCCTCCACTTT	CASSLGGNSPLHF
NA	TRBD1	TRBV4-1	TRBJ1-1	TGCGCCAGCAGCCCGTTGGGACAGGGCTTGAACACTGAAGCTTTCTTT	CASSPLGQGLNTEAFF